This T cell receptor beta chain derives from a study of siplizumab effects on memory and regulatory T cells. TCRdb keeps only in-frame clones here, not all; method: immunoSEQ multiplex PCR. Here the sample spans some 62,000 clones, 75% to 90% being singletons. The clonotype comes from a human donor in good health. Material: memory CD4+ T cells sorted from blood.

For the CDR3, the DNA is TGTGCCAGCAGCGCCGGGACCACAGGGACAGATACGCAGTATTTT. Residues: CASSAGTTGTDTQYF. This chain joins TRBV9 and TRBJ2-3; D is perhaps TRBD1 (6 bases). Germline V gene sequence: CDR1 SGDLS, CDR2 YYNGEE. V dropped 3 bases and J dropped 3 bases, with 14 bases sitting between them. This CDR3 has 15 residues.